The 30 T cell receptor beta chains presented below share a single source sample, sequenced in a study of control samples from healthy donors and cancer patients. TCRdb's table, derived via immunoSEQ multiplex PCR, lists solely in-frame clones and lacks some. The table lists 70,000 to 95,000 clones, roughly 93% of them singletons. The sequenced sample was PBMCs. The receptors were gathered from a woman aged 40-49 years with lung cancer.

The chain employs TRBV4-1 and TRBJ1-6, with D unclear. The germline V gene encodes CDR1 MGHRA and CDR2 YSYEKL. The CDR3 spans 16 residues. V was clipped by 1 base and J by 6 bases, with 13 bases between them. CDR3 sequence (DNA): TGCGCCAGCAGCCAAGTGGCCGGCCGGGGTAATTCACCCCTCCACTTT. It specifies CASSQVAGRGNSPLHF.

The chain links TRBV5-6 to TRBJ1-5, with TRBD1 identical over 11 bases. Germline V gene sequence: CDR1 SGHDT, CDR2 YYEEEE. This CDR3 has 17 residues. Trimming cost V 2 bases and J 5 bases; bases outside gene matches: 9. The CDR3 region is CASSFGPDRGPDQPQHF. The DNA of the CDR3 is TGTGCCAGCAGCTTCGGCCCGGACAGGGGGCCAGATCAGCCCCAGCATTTT.

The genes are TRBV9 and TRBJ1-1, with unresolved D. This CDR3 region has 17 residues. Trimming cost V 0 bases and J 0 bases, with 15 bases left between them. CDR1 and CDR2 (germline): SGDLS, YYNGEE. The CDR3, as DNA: TGTGCCAGCAGCGTAGTTTCCCTCGGGTTCCTGAACACTGAAGCTTTCTTT. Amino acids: CASSVVSLGFLNTEAFF.

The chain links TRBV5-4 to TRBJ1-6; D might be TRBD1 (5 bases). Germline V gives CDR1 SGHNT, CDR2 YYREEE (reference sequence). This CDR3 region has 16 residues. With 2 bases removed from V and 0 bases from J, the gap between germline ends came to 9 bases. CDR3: CASSFGGSSYNSPLHF. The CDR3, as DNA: TGTGCCAGCAGCTTCGGGGGGAGCTCCTATAATTCACCCCTCCACTTT.

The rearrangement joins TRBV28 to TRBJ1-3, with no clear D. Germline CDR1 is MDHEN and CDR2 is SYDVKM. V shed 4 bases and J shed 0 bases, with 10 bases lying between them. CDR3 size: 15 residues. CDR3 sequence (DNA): TGTGCCAGCAGTTCACCACAGACCTCTGGAAACACCATATATTTT. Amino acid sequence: CASSSPQTSGNTIYF.

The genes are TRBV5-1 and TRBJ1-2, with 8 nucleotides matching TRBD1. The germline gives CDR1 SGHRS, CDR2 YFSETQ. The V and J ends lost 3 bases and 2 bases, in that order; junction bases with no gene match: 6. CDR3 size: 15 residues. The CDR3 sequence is CASSSGQGENYGYTF. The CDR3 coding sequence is TGCGCCAGCAGCTCCGGACAGGGCGAAAACTATGGCTACACCTTC.

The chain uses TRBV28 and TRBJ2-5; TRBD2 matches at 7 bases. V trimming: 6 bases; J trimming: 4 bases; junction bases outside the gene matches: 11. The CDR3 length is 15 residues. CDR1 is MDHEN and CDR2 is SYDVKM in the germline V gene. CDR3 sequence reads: CASRQRDYWGETQYF. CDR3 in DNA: TGTGCCAGCAGACAAAGGGACTATTGGGGAGAGACCCAGTACTTC.

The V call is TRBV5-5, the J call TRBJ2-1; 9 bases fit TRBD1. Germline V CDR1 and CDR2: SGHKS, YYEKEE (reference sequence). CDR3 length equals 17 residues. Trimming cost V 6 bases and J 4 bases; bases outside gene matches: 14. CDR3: CASTHPGATGGYNEQFF. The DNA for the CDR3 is TGTGCCAGCACCCACCCCGGGGCGACAGGGGGTTACAATGAGCAGTTCTTC.

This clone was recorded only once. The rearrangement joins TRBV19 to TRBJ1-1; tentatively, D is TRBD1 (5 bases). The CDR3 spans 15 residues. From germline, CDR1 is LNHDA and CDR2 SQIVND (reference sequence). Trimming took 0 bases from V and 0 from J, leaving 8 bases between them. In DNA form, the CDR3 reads TGTGCCAGTAGTATAGACGTACAGGTGAACACTGAAGCTTTCTTT. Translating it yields CASSIDVQVNTEAFF.

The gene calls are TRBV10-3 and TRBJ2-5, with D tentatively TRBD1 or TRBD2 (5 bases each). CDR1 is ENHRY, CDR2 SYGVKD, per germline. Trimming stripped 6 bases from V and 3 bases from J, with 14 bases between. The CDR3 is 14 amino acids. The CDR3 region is CAIRNPGTEETQYF. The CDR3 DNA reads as TGTGCCATCAGGAACCCCGGGACGGAAGAGACCCAGTACTTC.

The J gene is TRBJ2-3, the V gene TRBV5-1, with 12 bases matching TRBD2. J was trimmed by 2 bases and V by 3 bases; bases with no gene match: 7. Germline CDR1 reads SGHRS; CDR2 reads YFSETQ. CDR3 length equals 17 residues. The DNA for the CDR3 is TGCGCCAGCAGCTACACTAGCGGGGGGTCTGTCACAGATACGCAGTATTTT. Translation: CASSYTSGGSVTDTQYF.

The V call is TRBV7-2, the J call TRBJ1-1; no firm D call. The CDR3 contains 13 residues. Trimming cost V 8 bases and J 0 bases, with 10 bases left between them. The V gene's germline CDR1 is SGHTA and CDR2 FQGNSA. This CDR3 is CASCLGMNTEAFF. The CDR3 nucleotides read TGTGCCAGCTGTCTGGGGATGAACACTGAAGCTTTCTTT.

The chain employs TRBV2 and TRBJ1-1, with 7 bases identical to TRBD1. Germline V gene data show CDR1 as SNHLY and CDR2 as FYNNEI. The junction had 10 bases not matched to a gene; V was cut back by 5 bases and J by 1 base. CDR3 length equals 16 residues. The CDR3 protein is CASSFSRQGRNTEAFF. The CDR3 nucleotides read TGTGCCAGCAGTTTCTCGAGACAGGGAAGGAACACTGAAGCTTTCTTT.

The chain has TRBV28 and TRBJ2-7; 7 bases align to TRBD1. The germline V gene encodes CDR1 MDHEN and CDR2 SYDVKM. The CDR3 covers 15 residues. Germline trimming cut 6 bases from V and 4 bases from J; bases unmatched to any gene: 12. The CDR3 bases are TGTGCCAGCAGCCAAGAAACAGGACAGGATTACGAGCAGTACTTC. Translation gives CASSQETGQDYEQYF.

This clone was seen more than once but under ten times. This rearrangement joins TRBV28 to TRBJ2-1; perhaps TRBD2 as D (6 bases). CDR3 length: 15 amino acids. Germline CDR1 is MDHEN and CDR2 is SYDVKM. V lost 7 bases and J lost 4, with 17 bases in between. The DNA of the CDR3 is TGTGCCAGCACCATCCGGGGGAAAGATTACAATGAGCAGTTCTTC. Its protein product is CASTIRGKDYNEQFF.

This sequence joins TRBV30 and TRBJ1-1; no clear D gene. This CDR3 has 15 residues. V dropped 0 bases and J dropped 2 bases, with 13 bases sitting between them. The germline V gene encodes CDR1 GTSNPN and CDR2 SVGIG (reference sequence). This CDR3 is CAWSVSRLRNTEAFF. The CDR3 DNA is TGTGCCTGGAGTGTTAGCCGTCTTCGAAACACTGAAGCTTTCTTT. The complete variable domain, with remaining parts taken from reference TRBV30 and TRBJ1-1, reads SQTIHQWPATLVQPVGSPLSLECTVEGTSNPNLYWYRQAAGRGLQLLFYSVGIGQISSEVPQNLSASRPQDRQFILSSKKLLLSDSGFYLCAWSVSRLRNTEAFFGQGTRLTVV.

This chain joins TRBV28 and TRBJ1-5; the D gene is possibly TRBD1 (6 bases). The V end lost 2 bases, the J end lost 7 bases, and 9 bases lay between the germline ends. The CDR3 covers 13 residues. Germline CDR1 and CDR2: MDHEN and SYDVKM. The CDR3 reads CASSLRGGQPQHF. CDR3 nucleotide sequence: TGTGCCAGCAGTTTAAGGGGGGGACAGCCCCAGCATTTT.

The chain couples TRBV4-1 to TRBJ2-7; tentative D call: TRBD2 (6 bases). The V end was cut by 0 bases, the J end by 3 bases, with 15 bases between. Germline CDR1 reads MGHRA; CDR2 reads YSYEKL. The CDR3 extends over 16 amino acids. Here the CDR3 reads CASSQDDRGSLYEQYF. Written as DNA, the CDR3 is TGCGCCAGCAGCCAAGATGACCGGGGGAGCCTCTACGAGCAGTACTTC.

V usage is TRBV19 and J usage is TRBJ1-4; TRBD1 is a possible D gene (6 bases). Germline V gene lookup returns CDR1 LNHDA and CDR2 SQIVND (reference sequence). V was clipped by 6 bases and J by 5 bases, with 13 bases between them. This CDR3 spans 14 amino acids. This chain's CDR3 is CASRSGAENEKLFF. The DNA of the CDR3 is TGTGCCAGTAGGTCAGGGGCGGAAAATGAAAAACTGTTTTTT. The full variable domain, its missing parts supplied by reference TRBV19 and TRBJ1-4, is DGGITQSPKYLFRKEGQNVTLSCEQNLNHDAMYWYRQDPGQGLRLIYYSQIVNDFQKGDIAEGYSVSREKKESFPLTVTSAQKNPTAFYLCASRSGAENEKLFFGSGTQLSVL.

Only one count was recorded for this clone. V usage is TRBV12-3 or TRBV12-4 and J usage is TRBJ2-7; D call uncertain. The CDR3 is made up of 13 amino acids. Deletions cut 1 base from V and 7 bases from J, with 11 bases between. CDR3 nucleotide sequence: TGTGCCAGCAGTTTAGACTATTTAGGGGAGCAGTACTTC. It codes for CASSLDYLGEQYF.

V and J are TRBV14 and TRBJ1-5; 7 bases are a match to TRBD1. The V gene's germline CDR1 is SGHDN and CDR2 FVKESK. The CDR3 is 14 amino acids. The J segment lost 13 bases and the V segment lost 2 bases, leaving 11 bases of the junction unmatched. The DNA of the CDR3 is TGTGCCAGCAGCCAAAGTAATCGGGACAGCTCTCAGCATTTT. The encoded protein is CASSQSNRDSSQHF.

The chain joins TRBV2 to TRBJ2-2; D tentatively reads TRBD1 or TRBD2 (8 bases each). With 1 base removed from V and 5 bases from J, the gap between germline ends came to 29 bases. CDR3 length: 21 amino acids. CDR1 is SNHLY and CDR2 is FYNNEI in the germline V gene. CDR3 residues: CASSEGSRGPSGGWRTGELFF. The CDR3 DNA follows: TGTGCCAGCAGTGAAGGGTCCAGGGGGCCAAGCGGGGGCTGGCGAACCGGGGAGCTGTTTTTT.

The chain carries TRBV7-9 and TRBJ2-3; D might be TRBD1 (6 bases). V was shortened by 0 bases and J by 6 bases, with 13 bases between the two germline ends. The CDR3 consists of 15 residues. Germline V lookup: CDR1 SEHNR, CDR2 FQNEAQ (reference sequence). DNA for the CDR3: TGTGCCAGCAGCTTAGCAACAGGGTGGGCGGATACGCAGTATTTT. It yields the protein CASSLATGWADTQYF.

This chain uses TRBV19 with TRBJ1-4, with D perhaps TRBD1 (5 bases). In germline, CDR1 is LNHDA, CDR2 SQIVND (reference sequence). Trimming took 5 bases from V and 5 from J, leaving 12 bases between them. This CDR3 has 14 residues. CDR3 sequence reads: CASSEGTSNEKLFF. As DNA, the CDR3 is TGTGCCAGTAGTGAGGGGACCTCGAATGAAAAACTGTTTTTT.

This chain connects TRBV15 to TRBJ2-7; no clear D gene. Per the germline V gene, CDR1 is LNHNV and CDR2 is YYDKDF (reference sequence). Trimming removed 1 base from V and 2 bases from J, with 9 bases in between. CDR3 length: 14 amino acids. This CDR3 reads CATSRGWGTYEQYF. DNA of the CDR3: TGTGCCACCAGCAGAGGTTGGGGAACCTACGAGCAGTACTTC.

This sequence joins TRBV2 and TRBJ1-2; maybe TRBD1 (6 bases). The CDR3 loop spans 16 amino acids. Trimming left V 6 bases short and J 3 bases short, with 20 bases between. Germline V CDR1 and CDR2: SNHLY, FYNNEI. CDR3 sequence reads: CASSASQGLGDYGYTF. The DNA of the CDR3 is TGTGCCAGCAGCGCTAGTCAGGGGTTGGGGGACTATGGCTACACCTTC.

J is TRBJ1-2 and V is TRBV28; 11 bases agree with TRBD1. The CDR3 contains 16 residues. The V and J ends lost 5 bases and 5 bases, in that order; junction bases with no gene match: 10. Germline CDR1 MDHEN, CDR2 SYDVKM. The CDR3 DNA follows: TGTGCCAGCAGTCCATCCCCGGGACAGGGGGGGTATGGCTACACCTTC. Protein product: CASSPSPGQGGYGYTF.

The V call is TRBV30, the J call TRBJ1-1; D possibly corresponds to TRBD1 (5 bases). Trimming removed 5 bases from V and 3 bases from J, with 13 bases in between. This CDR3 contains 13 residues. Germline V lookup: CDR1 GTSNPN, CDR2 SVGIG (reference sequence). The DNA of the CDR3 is TGTGCCTGGGGGGGAAATTACGACACTGAAGCTTTCTTT. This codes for CAWGGNYDTEAFF.

Here the CDR3 DNA reads TGTGCCAGCAGCTCCGGGACAGGGGGCGCGGGCTATGGCTACACCTTC. Its translation is CASSSGTGGAGYGYTF. This rearrangement joins TRBV27 to TRBJ1-2, with 12 bases fitting TRBD1. The V gene's germline CDR1 is MNHEY and CDR2 SMNVEV (reference sequence). This CDR3 region has 16 residues. Trimming took 6 bases from V and 4 from J; bases not matched to a gene: 9.

In DNA form, the CDR3 reads TGTGCCAGCAGCTTGAGACTAGCCGCAGATACGCAGTATTTT. Encoded protein: CASSLRLAADTQYF. The chain joins TRBV7-2 to TRBJ2-3, with TRBD2 matching 7 bases. Looked up from germline, CDR1 is SGHTA and CDR2 is FQGNSA. V trimming: 3 bases; J trimming: 4 bases; junction bases outside the gene matches: 4. This CDR3 has 14 amino acids.